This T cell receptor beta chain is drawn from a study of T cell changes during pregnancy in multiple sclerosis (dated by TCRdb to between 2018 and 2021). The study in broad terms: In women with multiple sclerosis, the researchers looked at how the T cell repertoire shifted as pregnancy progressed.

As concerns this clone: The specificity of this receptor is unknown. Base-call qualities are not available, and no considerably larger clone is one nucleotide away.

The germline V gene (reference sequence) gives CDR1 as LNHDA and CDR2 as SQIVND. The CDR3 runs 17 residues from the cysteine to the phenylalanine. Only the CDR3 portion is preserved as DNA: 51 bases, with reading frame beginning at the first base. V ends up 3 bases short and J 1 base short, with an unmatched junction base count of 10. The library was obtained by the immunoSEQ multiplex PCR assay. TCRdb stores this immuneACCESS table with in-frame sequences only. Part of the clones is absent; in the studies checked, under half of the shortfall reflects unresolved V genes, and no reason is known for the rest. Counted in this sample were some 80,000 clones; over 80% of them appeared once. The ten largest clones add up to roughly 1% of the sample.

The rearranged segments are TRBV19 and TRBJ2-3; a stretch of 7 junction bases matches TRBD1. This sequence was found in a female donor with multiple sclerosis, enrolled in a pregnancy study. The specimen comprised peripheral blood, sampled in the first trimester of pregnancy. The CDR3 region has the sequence CASSMGWGTAGTDTQYF. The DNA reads TGTGCCAGTAGTATGGGGTGGGGGACAGCCGGCACAGATACGCAGTATTTT.